This T cell receptor beta chain was sequenced in a study of radiation and T cells in renal cell carcinoma. V lost 1 base, J lost 3 bases, and 7 bases lay in between. The CDR3 spans 14 residues. The germline CDR1 and CDR2 sequences are LNHDA and SQIVND (reference sequence). Sequenced by immunoSEQ multiplex PCR; TCRdb stores in-frame clones only, minus some. Of more than 75,000 clones listed, approximately 80% are singletons. Time point reported: baseline pretreatment blood. This sample's treatment: 15 Gy SBRT to primary tumor, nephrectomy 4 weeks later. This renal cell carcinoma was of the clear cell type.

The chain combines TRBV19 with TRBJ1-3; D uncertain. This TCR derives from a man aged 55 to 70 with renal cell carcinoma. Source: blood, taken from a patient whose treatment included radiotherapy and nephrectomy. DNA for the CDR3: TGTGCCAGTAGTATAGGCACAAATGGAAACACCATATATTTT. Its protein is CASSIGTNGNTIYF. The full variable domain, with the rest looked up from reference TRBV19 and TRBJ1-3, is DGGITQSPKYLFRKEGQNVTLSCEQNLNHDAMYWYRQDPGQGLRLIYYSQIVNDFQKGDIAEGYSVSREKKESFPLTVTSAQKNPTAFYLCASSIGTNGNTIYFGEGSWLTVV.